The present T cell receptor beta chain was sequenced within a study of prognosis after radiotherapy for stage I lung cancer. Across the whole study: In total, 13 men and 6 women took part as patients, aged roughly 53 to 85 with a median of approximately 77 years.

A remark on this clonotype: Its antigen is undetermined.

The length of the CDR3 is 16 residues. Germline V CDR1 and CDR2: MNHNS, SASEGT. The trim removed 6 bases at V and 1 base at J, leaving 6 bases unmatched. Study conclusions and caveats: Lower Shannon entropy after stereotactic body radiation therapy was observed in patients who went on to develop distant metastases. Frequencies of TRBV and TRBJ gene use reportedly varied by whether patients had metastases.

Researchers used two-round multiplex PCR to amplify TCR beta CDR3 starting from genomic DNA. The first round of PCR was done with primers that matched each TRBV and TRBJ gene. TCRdb analysed the multiplex PCR reads with MiXCR anew, one entry per CDR3 protein. The sample has approximately 23,000 distinct CDR3 sequences, roughly 37% seen once. Sample: PBMCs, taken before or after stereotactic body radiation therapy (not recorded which). The TCR sequence derives from a donor over 45 with non-small cell lung cancer. V usage is TRBV6-1 and J usage is TRBJ1-5; 10 bases map to TRBD1. CDR3 DNA sequence: TGTGCCAGCAGGCCGAGGACAGGGGGAAGCAATCAGCCCCAGCATTTT. It specifies CASRPRTGGSNQPQHF.